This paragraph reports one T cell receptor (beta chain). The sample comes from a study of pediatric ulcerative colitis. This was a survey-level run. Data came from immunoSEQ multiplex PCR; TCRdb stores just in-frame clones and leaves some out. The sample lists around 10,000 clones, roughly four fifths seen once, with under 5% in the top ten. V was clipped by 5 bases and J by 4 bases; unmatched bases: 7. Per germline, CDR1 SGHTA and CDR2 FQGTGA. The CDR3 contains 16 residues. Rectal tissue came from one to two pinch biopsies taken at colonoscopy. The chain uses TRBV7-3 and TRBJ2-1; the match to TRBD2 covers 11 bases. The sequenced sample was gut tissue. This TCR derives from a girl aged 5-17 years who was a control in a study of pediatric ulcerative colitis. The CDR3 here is CASSPWTSGLYNEQFF. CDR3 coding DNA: TGTGCCAGCAGCCCATGGACTAGCGGGCTTTACAATGAGCAGTTCTTC.